The source of this T cell receptor beta chain is a study of blood T cell repertoires in COVID-19. The CDR3 is 14 residues long. The germline CDR1 and CDR2 sequences are GTSNPN and SVGIG (reference sequence). The J segment lost 5 bases and the V segment lost 0 bases, leaving 6 bases of the junction unmatched. Per the original data handling: Estimates of nucleated cell counts were drawn from the amplification of reference gene primers. Repertoires were generated with immunoSEQ multiplex PCR, while TCRdb's copy carries only in-frame clones and drops some. V, J and clone size reflect that table, while D and trimming were determined from the DNA. In the table there are about 55,000 clones, approximately 85% of which are singletons.

The clonotype was recovered from a human donor in a cohort sampled during active COVID-19. The sequenced sample consisted of peripheral blood. This chain connects TRBV30 to TRBJ2-7; TRBD2 matches at 8 bases. CDR3 nucleotide sequence: TGTGCCTGGAGTGTAGGTAGCGGGACAAACGAGCAGTACTTC. This translates into CAWSVGSGTNEQYF.